Each of the 25 T cell receptor beta chains below was sequenced from the same sample in a study of T cell responses to AZD1222 COVID-19 vaccine. Measured with immunoSEQ multiplex PCR; TCRdb has only the in-frame clones, and not every one. The profile shows tens of thousands of clones, under 95% of them singletons. The specimen comprised peripheral blood, sampled on day 0 of MenACWY control vaccination. These receptor sequences come from an adult in good health.

The chain links TRBV4-1 to TRBJ1-2; D gene uncertain. The CDR3 is 16 amino acids. Trimming removed 0 bases from V and 1 base from J, with 12 bases in between. Germline values: CDR1 MGHRA, CDR2 YSYEKL. CDR3 DNA sequence: TGCGCCAGCAGCCAAGATTTCCTCTCTGGTAACTATGGCTACACCTTC. Its translation is CASSQDFLSGNYGYTF.

This rearrangement joins TRBV21-1 to TRBJ2-7; the table's D call TRBD1 went unverified against the DNA. TRBV21-1 is a pseudogene locus. This CDR3 has 14 amino acids. Written as DNA, the CDR3 is TGTGCCAGCAGCAAAGGCAGGAAAAACTACGAGCAGTACTTC. It specifies CASSKGRKNYEQYF.

This clone turned up a few times. The V and J genes are TRBV19 and TRBJ1-6; unclear D gene. V lost 1 base and J 3 bases, leaving 4 bases between the germline ends. This CDR3 has 14 residues. Per germline, CDR1 LNHDA and CDR2 SQIVND (reference sequence). CDR3 nucleotide sequence: TGTGCCAGTAGTATAGCGGACTATAATTCACCCCTCCACTTT. It codes for CASSIADYNSPLHF.

The chain couples TRBV2 to TRBJ1-2, with 7 nucleotides matching TRBD1. Germline V gene sequence: CDR1 SNHLY, CDR2 FYNNEI. V shed 8 bases, J shed 4 bases, and the junction held 7 bases outside the gene matches. This CDR3 comprises 13 residues. The CDR3 sequence: CASDLTGTYGYTF. The CDR3 DNA follows: TGTGCCAGCGACTTGACAGGGACCTATGGCTACACCTTC.

The DNA for the CDR3 is TGCGCCAGCAGCTTGGATGCTGCAACTAATGAAAAACTGTTTTTT. This translates into CASSLDAATNEKLFF. The chain recombines TRBV5-1 with TRBJ1-4; D unclear. The V end was cut by 0 bases, the J end by 0 bases, with 6 bases between. Germline CDR1 SGHRS, CDR2 YFSETQ. There are 15 residues in the CDR3.

The chain is built from TRBV4-3 and TRBJ2-3; D not certain. The CDR3 extends over 15 amino acids. V was pared by 2 bases and J by 1 base, with 10 bases between. CDR1 LGHNA and CDR2 YSLEER come from the germline V gene. In DNA form, the CDR3 reads TGCGCCAGCAGCCAACTTGCTGGGGGCACAGATACGCAGTATTTT. It codes for CASSQLAGGTDTQYF.

The V call is TRBV29-1, the J call TRBJ2-1, with 13 bases lining up with TRBD2. V was clipped by 2 bases and J by 8 bases; unmatched bases: 18. The CDR3 spans 19 residues. Germline loops: CDR1 SQVTM, CDR2 ANQGSEA. The CDR3 here is CSVESKRVTSGGANHEQFF. In DNA form, the CDR3 reads TGCAGCGTTGAAAGCAAGCGGGTAACTAGCGGGGGGGCAAACCATGAGCAGTTCTTC.

V is TRBV11-2 and J is TRBJ1-2, with D possibly matching TRBD1 (5 bases). The CDR3 has 13 residues. V lost 2 bases and J lost 8, with 12 bases in between. Germline V gene data show CDR1 as SGHAT and CDR2 as FQNNGV. In DNA form, the CDR3 reads TGTGCCAGCAGCTTATTCCAGGGTAACGGCTACACCTTC. This codes for CASSLFQGNGYTF.

V and J are TRBV25-1 and TRBJ1-1; no reliable D call. Trimming removed 4 bases at V and 2 bases at J, with 8 bases between. This CDR3 has 13 amino acids. CDR1 is MGHDK, CDR2 SYGVNS, per germline. DNA for the CDR3: TGTGCCAGCAGTGTAGCTGCTAACACTGAAGCTTTCTTT. Its protein is CASSVAANTEAFF. Full variable domain (missing parts from reference TRBV25-1 and TRBJ1-1): EADIYQTPRYLVIGTGKKITLECSQTMGHDKMYWYQQDPGMELHLIHYSYGVNSTEKGDLSSESTVSRIRTEHFPLTLESARPSHTSQYLCASSVAANTEAFFGQGTRLTVV.

The chain combines TRBV6-5 with TRBJ2-2; D remains unclear. V was clipped by 7 bases and J by 5 bases, with 14 bases between them. In germline, CDR1 is MNHEY, CDR2 SVGAGI. The CDR3 totals 14 residues. As DNA, the CDR3 is TGTGCCAGCACCGCACTGGGTATGACCGGGGAGCTGTTTTTT. Amino acids: CASTALGMTGELFF.

The genes are TRBV11-2 and TRBJ2-7, with 7 bases aligning to TRBD1. After removal of 5 bases from V and 0 bases from J, the junction contained 7 bases not matched to a gene. The CDR3 extends over 15 amino acids. Germline lookup yields CDR1 SGHAT and CDR2 FQNNGV. The CDR3 protein is CASSRDRAPSYEQYF. CDR3 DNA sequence: TGTGCCAGCAGCCGAGACAGGGCCCCCTCCTACGAGCAGTACTTC.

The chain combines TRBV2 with TRBJ1-1; D not resolved. This CDR3 spans 14 amino acids. The germline V and J ends were trimmed by 3 bases and 1 base, with 9 bases remaining between them. Germline values: CDR1 SNHLY, CDR2 FYNNEI. CDR3 protein: CASSDVVKNTEAFF. The CDR3 DNA reads TGTGCCAGCAGTGACGTGGTCAAGAACACTGAAGCTTTCTTT.

The V and J genes are TRBV11-3 and TRBJ2-3; D remains ambiguous. This CDR3 has 13 residues. With 2 bases removed from V and 1 base from J, the gap between germline ends came to 4 bases. The germline V gene encodes CDR1 SGHNT and CDR2 YENEEA. The CDR3 coding sequence is TGTGCCAGCAGCTTATCCCGCACAGATACGCAGTATTTT. It codes for CASSLSRTDTQYF.

V and J are TRBV28 and TRBJ1-2; no firm D call. This CDR3 has 14 amino acids. Germline V CDR1 and CDR2: MDHEN, SYDVKM. Trimming left V 2 bases short and J 8 bases short, with 15 bases between. The CDR3: CASSLIVLAVGYTF. CDR3 nucleotide sequence: TGTGCCAGCAGTTTAATAGTATTGGCCGTGGGCTACACCTTC.

The V call is TRBV9, the J call TRBJ2-7, with 7 bases matching TRBD1. This CDR3 is built from 15 residues. Trimming removed 3 bases from V and 3 bases from J; junction bases left unmatched: 9. CDR1 is SGDLS and CDR2 is YYNGEE in the germline V gene. The DNA of the CDR3 is TGTGCCAGCAGCGCCAATCCTAGACAGGGCTACGAGCAGTACTTC. Its protein product is CASSANPRQGYEQYF.

This rearrangement joins TRBV18 to TRBJ1-2; D is ambiguous. V lost 2 bases, J lost 4 bases, and 11 bases lay in between. This CDR3 comprises 14 residues. Per germline, CDR1 KGHSH and CDR2 LQKENI. CDR3 nucleotides: TGTGCCAGCTCACCATTATCCCCAGTCTATGGCTACACCTTC. Translation gives CASSPLSPVYGYTF. Complete variable domain (other parts from reference TRBV18 and TRBJ1-2): NAGVMQNPRHLVRRRGQEARLRCSPMKGHSHVYWYRQLPEEGLKFMVYLQKENIIDESGMPKERFSAEFPKEGPSILRIQQVVRGDSAAYFCASSPLSPVYGYTFGSGTRLTVV.

This clone was seen only once. The chain joins TRBV19 to TRBJ2-5; no clear D gene. Trimming took 8 bases from V and 5 from J, leaving 18 bases between them. This CDR3 is built from 14 residues. Germline V gives CDR1 LNHDA, CDR2 SQIVND (reference sequence). CDR3 nucleotides: TGTGCCAGTCGGTTGAAGGTGGGGTCGGAGACCCAGTACTTC. Its protein product is CASRLKVGSETQYF.

The chain recombines TRBV7-9 with TRBJ1-3; the D gene is possibly TRBD1 (5 bases). The germline CDR1 and CDR2 sequences are SEHNR and FQNEAQ (reference sequence). The CDR3 is made up of 18 amino acids. V was pared by 4 bases and J by 0 bases, with 19 bases between. The DNA for the CDR3 is TGTGCCAGCAGCTCGAGGGAGGGATTTGGGGGCTCTGGAAACACCATATATTTT. Amino acid sequence: CASSSREGFGGSGNTIYF. The full variable domain, in which reference TRBV7-9 and TRBJ1-3 provide the parts outside the CDR3, is DTGVSQNPRHKITKRGQNVTFRCDPISEHNRLYWYRQTLGQGPEFLTYFQNEAQLEKSRLLSDRFSAERPKGSFSTLEIQRTEQGDSAMYLCASSSREGFGGSGNTIYFGEGSWLTVV.

This chain joins TRBV5-1 and TRBJ1-2, with D unresolved. There are 14 residues in the CDR3. Germline V gene sequence: CDR1 SGHRS, CDR2 YFSETQ. Trimming cost V 4 bases and J 6 bases, with 16 bases left between them. The CDR3 DNA sequence: TGCGCCAGCAGCGCCGTCCCTCCCGCGGATGGCTACACCTTC. This encodes CASSAVPPADGYTF.

This chain joins TRBV3-1 (or the pseudogene TRBV3-2) and TRBJ1-2; 9 nucleotides line up with TRBD1. V gave up 2 bases and J gave up 7 bases; unmatched junction bases: 5. The CDR3 has 14 amino acids. Looked up from germline, CDR1 is LGHDT and CDR2 is YNNKEL (reference sequence). The CDR3 DNA reads TGTGCCAGCAGCCAACTACAGGGGGCGAGTGGCTACACCTTC. Its translation: CASSQLQGASGYTF.

The rearrangement uses TRBV27 and TRBJ2-7; D is unclear. V was shortened by 2 bases and J by 3 bases, with 8 bases between the two germline ends. This CDR3 has 13 amino acids. Per the germline V gene, CDR1 is MNHEY and CDR2 is SMNVEV (reference sequence). The CDR3 loop reads CASSLRSNYEQYF. CDR3 DNA sequence: TGTGCCAGCAGTTTACGGTCGAACTACGAGCAGTACTTC.

This chain connects TRBV4-3 to TRBJ1-2; the match to TRBD1 covers 10 bases. Germline V gives CDR1 LGHNA, CDR2 YSLEER. The length of the CDR3 is 16 residues. V lost 4 bases and J lost 1; bases outside the gene matches: 6. CDR3 sequence (DNA): TGCGCCAGCAGCCTCGCTGGGACAGGGGTTAACTATGGCTACACCTTC. Translation: CASSLAGTGVNYGYTF.

The chain joins TRBV5-1 to TRBJ1-3; D gene uncertain. The length of the CDR3 is 15 residues. V lost 3 bases and J lost 1, with 11 bases in between. Germline CDR1 and CDR2: SGHRS and YFSETQ. The DNA of the CDR3 is TGCGCCAGCAGCTCGGGCTTCGGGTCTGGAAACACCATATATTTT. Translating gives CASSSGFGSGNTIYF.

V usage is TRBV10-2 and J usage is TRBJ2-6; D may be TRBD1 (5 bases). V was shortened by 8 bases and J by 4 bases, with 12 bases between the two germline ends. Germline CDR1 WSHSY, CDR2 SAAADI. This CDR3 contains 14 residues. CDR3 loop: CASETGAGANVLTF. The CDR3 DNA reads as TGCGCCAGCGAGACTGGGGCCGGGGCCAACGTCCTGACTTTC.

The chain carries TRBV19 and TRBJ2-2, with a tentative D call TRBD2 (7 bases). The length of the CDR3 is 16 residues. The ends were cut back, 2 bases at V and 6 bases at J, with 16 bases in the middle. The V gene's germline CDR1 is LNHDA and CDR2 SQIVND (reference sequence). The CDR3 DNA reads as TGTGCCAGTAGTATAAGGGGGGGCCTCAGACCCGGGGAGCTGTTTTTT. This gives the protein CASSIRGGLRPGELFF.